This record concerns one T cell receptor (beta chain) sequence. The antigen is unknown. TCRdb's copy holds only in-frame clones and misses some; the assay was immunoSEQ multiplex PCR. The table includes almost 80,000 clones, about 90% detected once. The record originates from a study of T cell responses to AZD1222 COVID-19 vaccine. Broader study findings: Regions left unmutated in variants are reportedly the target of nearly half of spike-specific TCRs. Recipients of two AZD1222 doses showed rising Spike-specific TCR breadth and depth.

Sequenced here: peripheral blood, sampled on day 0 of AZD1222 vaccination. This TCR derives from an adult in good health.

For the CDR3, the DNA is TGTGCCAGTAGTATAGAGGAATGGGCTGAAGCTTTCTTT. Its translation: CASSIEEWAEAFF. This chain connects TRBV19 to TRBJ1-1, with no clear D. Germline CDR1 reads LNHDA; CDR2 reads SQIVND (reference sequence). Trimming took off 0 bases at V and 6 bases at J, with 8 bases between the two ends. The CDR3 sequence is 13 residues long.